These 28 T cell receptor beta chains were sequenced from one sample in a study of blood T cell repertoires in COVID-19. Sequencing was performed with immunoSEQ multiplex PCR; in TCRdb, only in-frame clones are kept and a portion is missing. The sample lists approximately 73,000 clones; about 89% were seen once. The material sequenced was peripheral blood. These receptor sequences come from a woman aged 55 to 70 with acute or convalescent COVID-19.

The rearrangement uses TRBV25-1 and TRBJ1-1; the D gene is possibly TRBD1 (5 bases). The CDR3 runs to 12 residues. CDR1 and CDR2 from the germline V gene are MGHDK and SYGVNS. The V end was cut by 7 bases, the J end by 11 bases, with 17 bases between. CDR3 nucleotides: TGTGCCAGCACCCCTGGGGGAGGGCGGGCTTTCTTT. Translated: CASTPGGGRAFF. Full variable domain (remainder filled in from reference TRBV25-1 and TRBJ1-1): EADIYQTPRYLVIGTGKKITLECSQTMGHDKMYWYQQDPGMELHLIHYSYGVNSTEKGDLSSESTVSRIRTEHFPLTLESARPSHTSQYLCASTPGGGRAFFGQGTRLTVV.

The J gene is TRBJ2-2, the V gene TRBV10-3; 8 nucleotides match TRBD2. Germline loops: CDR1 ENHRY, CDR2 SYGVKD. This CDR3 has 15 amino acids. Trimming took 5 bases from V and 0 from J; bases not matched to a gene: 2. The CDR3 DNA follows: TGTGCCATCAGTATAGCGGGATCGAACACCGGGGAGCTGTTTTTT. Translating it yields CAISIAGSNTGELFF.

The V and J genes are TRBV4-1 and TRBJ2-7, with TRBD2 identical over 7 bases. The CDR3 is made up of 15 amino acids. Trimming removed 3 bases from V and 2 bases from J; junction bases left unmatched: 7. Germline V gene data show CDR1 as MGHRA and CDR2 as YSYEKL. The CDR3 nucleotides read TGCGCCAGCAGCCATCGGCTAGCGGAGACCTACGAGCAGTACTTC. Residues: CASSHRLAETYEQYF.

The CDR3 region has the DNA TGTGCCTTCTCCGGGACAGGCTGGACTGAAGCTTTCTTT. This translates into CAFSGTGWTEAFF. This sequence joins TRBV30 and TRBJ1-1; 8 positions agree with TRBD1. After removal of 7 bases from V and 5 bases from J, the junction contained 9 bases not matched to a gene. The germline V gene has CDR1 GTSNPN and CDR2 SVGIG (reference sequence). This CDR3 has 13 amino acids.

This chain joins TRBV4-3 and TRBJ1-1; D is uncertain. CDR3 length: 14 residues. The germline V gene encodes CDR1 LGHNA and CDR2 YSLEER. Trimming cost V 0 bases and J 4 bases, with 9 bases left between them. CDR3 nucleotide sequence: TGCGCCAGCAGCCAAGATCTAAGGAGCACTGAAGCTTTCTTT. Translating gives CASSQDLRSTEAFF.

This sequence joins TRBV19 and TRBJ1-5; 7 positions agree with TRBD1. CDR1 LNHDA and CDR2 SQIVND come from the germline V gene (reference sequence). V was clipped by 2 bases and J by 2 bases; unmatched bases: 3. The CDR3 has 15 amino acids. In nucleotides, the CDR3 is TGTGCCAGTAGTATAATTGACAGGGGCAATCAGCCCCAGCATTTT. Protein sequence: CASSIIDRGNQPQHF.

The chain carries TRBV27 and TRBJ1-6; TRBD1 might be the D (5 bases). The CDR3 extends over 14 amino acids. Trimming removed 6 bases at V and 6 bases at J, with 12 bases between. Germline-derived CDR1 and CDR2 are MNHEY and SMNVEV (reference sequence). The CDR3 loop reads CASRDTGGNSPLHF. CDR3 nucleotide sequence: TGTGCCAGCAGGGATACAGGTGGTAATTCACCCCTCCACTTT.

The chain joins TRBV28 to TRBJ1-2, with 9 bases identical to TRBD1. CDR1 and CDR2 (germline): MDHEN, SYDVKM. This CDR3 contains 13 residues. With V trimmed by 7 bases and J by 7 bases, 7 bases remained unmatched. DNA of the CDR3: TGTGCCAGCACCCAACAGGGGGCTAGTGGCTACACCTTC. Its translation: CASTQQGASGYTF.

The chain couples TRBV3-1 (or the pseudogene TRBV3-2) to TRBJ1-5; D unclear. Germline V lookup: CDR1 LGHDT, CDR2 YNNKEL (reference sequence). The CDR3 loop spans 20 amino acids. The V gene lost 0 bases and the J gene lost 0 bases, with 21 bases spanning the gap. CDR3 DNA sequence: TGTGCCAGCAGCCAAGAACCCGCCCCTACGACACCAAATAGCAATCAGCCCCAGCATTTT. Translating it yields CASSQEPAPTTPNSNQPQHF.

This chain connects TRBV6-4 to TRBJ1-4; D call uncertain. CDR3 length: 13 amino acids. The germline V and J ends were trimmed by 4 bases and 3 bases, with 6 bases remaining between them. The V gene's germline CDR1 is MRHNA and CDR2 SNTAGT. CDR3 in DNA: TGTGCCAGCAGTGTTGCAGCTAATGAAAAACTGTTTTTT. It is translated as CASSVAANEKLFF.

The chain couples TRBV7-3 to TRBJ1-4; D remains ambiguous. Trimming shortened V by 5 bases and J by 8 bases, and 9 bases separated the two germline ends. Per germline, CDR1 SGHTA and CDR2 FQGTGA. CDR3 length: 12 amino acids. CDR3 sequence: CASSRLGEKLFF. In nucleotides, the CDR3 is TGTGCCAGCAGCCGCCTCGGGGAAAAACTGTTTTTT.

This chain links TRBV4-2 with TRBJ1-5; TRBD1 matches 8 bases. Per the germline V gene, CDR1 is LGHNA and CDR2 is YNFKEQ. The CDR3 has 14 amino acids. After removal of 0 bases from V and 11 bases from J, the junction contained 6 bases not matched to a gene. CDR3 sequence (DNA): TGTGCCAGCAGCCAAGAGAGGACAGGGACGACCCAGCATTTT. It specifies CASSQERTGTTQHF.

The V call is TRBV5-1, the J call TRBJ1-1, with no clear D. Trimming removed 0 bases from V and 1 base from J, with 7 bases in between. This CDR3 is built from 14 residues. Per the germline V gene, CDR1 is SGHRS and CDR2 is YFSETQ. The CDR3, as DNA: TGCGCCAGCAGCTTGGGACGGGGGAACACTGAAGCTTTCTTT. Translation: CASSLGRGNTEAFF.

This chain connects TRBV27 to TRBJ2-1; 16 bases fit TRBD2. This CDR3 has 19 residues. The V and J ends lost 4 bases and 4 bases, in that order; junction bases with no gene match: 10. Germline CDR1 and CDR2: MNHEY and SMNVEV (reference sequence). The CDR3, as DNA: TGTGCCAGCAGTTCCCGAGGGACTAGCGGGAGGGCCCGGTACAATGAGCAGTTCTTC. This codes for CASSSRGTSGRARYNEQFF.

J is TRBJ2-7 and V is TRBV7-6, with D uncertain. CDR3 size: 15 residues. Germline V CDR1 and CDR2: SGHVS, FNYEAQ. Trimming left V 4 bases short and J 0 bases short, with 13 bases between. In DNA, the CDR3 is TGTGCCAGCAGCTCCGGAGACGTAGTCTCCTACGAGCAGTACTTC. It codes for CASSSGDVVSYEQYF.

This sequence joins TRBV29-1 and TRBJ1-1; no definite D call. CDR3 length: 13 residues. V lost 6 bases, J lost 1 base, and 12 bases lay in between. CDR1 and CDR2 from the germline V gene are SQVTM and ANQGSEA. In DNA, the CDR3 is TGCAGCGTGCTCCGGGAGGAGAACACTGAAGCTTTCTTT. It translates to CSVLREENTEAFF.

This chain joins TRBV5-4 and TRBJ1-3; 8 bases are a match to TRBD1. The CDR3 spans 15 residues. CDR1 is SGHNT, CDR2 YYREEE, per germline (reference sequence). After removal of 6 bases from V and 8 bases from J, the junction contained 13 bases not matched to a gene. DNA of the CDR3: TGTGCCAGCACCTCACGCGGCAGGGGGCGACACACCATATATTTT. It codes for CASTSRGRGRHTIYF.

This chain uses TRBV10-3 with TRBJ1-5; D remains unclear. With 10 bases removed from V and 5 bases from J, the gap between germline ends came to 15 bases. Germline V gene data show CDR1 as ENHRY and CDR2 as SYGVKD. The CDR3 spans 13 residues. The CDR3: CATSLMSDQPQHF. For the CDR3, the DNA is TGTGCCACCAGCTTAATGTCCGATCAGCCCCAGCATTTT.

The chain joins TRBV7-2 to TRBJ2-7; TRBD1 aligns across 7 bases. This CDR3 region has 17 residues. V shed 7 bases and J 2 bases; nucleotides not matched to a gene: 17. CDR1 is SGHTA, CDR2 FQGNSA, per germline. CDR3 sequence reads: CASNIDRVSIKPYEQYF. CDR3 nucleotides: TGTGCCAGCAACATAGACAGGGTCTCCATAAAACCCTACGAGCAGTACTTC.

Here the CDR3 DNA reads TGTGCCAGCAGCGACCAGGGTAGGAGTTATGGCTACACCTTC. It specifies CASSDQGRSYGYTF. The V call is TRBV6-2 or TRBV6-3, the J call TRBJ1-2; possibly TRBD1 for D (5 bases). The CDR3 has 14 residues. Trimming removed 6 bases from V and 5 bases from J, with 16 bases in between. Germline assignment: CDR1 MNHEY and CDR2 SVGEGT.

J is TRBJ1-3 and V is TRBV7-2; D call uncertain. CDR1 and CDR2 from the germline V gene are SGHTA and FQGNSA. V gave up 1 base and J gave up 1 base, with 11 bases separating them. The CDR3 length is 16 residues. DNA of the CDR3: TGTGCCAGCAGCTTAGAATTAGCCCGATCTGGAAACACCATATATTTT. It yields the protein CASSLELARSGNTIYF. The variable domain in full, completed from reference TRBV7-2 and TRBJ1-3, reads GAGVSQSPSNKVTEKGKDVELRCDPISGHTALYWYRQSLGQGLEFLIYFQGNSAPDKSGLPSDRFSAERTGGSVSTLTIQRTQQEDSAVYLCASSLELARSGNTIYFGEGSWLTVV.

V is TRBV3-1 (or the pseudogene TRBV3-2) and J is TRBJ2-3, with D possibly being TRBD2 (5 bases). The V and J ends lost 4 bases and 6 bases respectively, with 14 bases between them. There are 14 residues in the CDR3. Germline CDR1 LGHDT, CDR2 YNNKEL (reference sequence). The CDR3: CASSPDWSLDTQYF. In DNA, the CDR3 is TGTGCCAGCAGCCCGGACTGGAGCCTGGATACGCAGTATTTT.

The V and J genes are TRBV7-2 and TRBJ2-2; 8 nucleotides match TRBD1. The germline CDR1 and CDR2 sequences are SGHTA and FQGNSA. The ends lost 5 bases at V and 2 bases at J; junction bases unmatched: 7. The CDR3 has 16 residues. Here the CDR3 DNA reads TGTGCCAGCAGCAAGGACAGGGTTACCAACACCGGGGAGCTGTTTTTT. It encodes CASSKDRVTNTGELFF.

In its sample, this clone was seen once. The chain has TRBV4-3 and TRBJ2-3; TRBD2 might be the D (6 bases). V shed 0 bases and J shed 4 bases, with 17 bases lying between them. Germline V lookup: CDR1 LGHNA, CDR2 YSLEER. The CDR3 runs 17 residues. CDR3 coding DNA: TGCGCCAGCAGCCAAGATATTCTGCGGGATTGGGCAGATACGCAGTATTTT. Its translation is CASSQDILRDWADTQYF.

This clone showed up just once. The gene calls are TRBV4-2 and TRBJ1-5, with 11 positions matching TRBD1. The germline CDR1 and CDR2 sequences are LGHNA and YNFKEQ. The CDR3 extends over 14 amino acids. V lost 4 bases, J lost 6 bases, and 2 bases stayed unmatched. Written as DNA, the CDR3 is TGTGCCAGCAGCCGCGGACAGGGGGCTCAGCCCCAGCATTTT. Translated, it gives CASSRGQGAQPQHF.

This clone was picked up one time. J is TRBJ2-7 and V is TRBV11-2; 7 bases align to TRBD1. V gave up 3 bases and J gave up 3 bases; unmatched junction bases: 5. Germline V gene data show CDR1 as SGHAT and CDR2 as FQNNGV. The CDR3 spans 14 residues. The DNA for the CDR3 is TGTGCCAGCAGCTTTGGAACAGGGGACTACGAGCAGTACTTC. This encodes CASSFGTGDYEQYF.

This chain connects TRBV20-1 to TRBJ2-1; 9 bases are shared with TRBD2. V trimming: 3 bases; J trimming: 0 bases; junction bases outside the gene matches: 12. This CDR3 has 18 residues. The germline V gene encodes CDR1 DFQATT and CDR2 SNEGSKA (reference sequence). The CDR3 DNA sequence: TGCAGTGCTAGTTTGATTAGCGGGGGACAAAGCTCCTACAATGAGCAGTTCTTC. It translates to CSASLISGGQSSYNEQFF.

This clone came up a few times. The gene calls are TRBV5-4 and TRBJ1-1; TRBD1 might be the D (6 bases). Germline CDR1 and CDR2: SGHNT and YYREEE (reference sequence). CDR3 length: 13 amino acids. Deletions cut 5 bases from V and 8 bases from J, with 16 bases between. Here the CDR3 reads CASRIQGQREAFF. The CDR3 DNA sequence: TGTGCCAGCAGGATACAGGGTCAGCGAGAAGCTTTCTTT.